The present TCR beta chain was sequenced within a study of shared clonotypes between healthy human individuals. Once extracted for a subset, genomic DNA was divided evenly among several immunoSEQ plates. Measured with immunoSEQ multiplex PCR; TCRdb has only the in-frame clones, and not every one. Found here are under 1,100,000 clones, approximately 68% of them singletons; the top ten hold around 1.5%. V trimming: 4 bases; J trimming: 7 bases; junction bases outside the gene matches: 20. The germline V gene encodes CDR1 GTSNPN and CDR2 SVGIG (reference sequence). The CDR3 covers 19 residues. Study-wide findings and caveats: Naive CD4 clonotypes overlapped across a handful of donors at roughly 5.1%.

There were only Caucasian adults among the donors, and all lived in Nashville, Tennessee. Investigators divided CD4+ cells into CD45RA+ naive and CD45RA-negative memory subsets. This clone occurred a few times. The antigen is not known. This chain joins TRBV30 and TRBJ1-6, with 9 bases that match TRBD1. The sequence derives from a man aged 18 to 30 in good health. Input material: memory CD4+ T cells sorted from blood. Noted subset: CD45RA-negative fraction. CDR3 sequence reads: CAWTESYLGTGTGNSPLHF. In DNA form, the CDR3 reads TGTGCCTGGACCGAATCGTACTTGGGAACCGGGACAGGGAATTCACCCCTCCACTTT.